The 27 T cell receptor beta chains listed next were all sequenced from one sample in a study of blood T cell repertoires in COVID-19. This table comes from immunoSEQ multiplex PCR, and its TCRdb copy is limited to in-frame clones, with some not included. The top ten hold approximately 15% of the sample, which has approximately 51,000 clones, approximately 85% seen once. The sample was peripheral blood. The receptors come from a human donor in a cohort sampled during active COVID-19.

This sequence joins TRBV18 and TRBJ1-2; 11 nucleotides agree with TRBD1. V shed 3 bases and J 3 bases; nucleotides not matched to a gene: 6. Germline-derived CDR1 and CDR2 are KGHSH and LQKENI. CDR3 size: 16 residues. CDR3 residues: CASSPLRDRGDYGYTF. CDR3 DNA: TGTGCCAGCTCACCCCTGAGGGACAGGGGGGACTATGGCTACACCTTC.

This clone was counted a few times. The CDR3 coding sequence is TGTGCCAGCAGCTTATCGGGAGGGCCCTCGACCGGGGAGCTGTTTTTT. The encoded protein is CASSLSGGPSTGELFF. This chain joins TRBV7-2 and TRBJ2-2; 8 bases agree with TRBD2. This CDR3 has 16 amino acids. Trimming removed 2 bases from V and 5 bases from J; junction bases left unmatched: 7. Germline assignment: CDR1 SGHTA and CDR2 FQGNSA.

The chain carries TRBV19 and TRBJ1-1; 10 positions match TRBD1. With V trimmed by 5 bases and J by 5 bases, 11 bases remained unmatched. The CDR3 contains 16 residues. Germline V CDR1 and CDR2: LNHDA, SQIVND (reference sequence). DNA for the CDR3: TGTGCCAGTAGTTCCCCGGGACAGGGGTCGCGGACTGAAGCTTTCTTT. Its protein is CASSSPGQGSRTEAFF.

V and J are TRBV30 and TRBJ1-1; 12 bases match TRBD1. The germline CDR1 and CDR2 sequences are GTSNPN and SVGIG (reference sequence). V lost 3 bases and J lost 4; bases outside the gene matches: 0. This CDR3 is 13 amino acids long. CDR3 loop: CAWRGQGATEAFF. The CDR3 nucleotides read TGTGCCTGGAGGGGACAGGGGGCCACTGAAGCTTTCTTT.

This clone was observed once. The rearrangement uses TRBV28 and TRBJ2-7; 10 positions agree with TRBD1. This CDR3 region has 13 residues. The germline V gene has CDR1 MDHEN and CDR2 SYDVKM. V lost 7 bases to trimming and J lost 6 bases; unmatched junction nucleotides: 6. CDR3 sequence (DNA): TGTGCCAGCAATCGGGACAGGGGTTTCGAGCAGTACTTC. Encoded protein: CASNRDRGFEQYF.

The chain uses TRBV2 and TRBJ2-7; tentatively, D is TRBD1 (5 bases). CDR3 length equals 13 residues. V was clipped by 2 bases and J by 6 bases, with 11 bases between them. Germline values: CDR1 SNHLY, CDR2 FYNNEI. The CDR3 coding sequence is TGTGCCAGCAGTGAAATGCAGGGTGGCGAGCAGTACTTC. Protein sequence: CASSEMQGGEQYF.

The V call is TRBV19, the J call TRBJ2-7, with D perhaps matching TRBD1 (5 bases). V was cut by 5 bases and J by 0 bases, with 11 bases left in between. The CDR3 totals 14 residues. Germline CDR1 reads LNHDA; CDR2 reads SQIVND (reference sequence). In DNA form, the CDR3 reads TGTGCCAGTAGTTCCCGCCAGGGCTCCTACGAGCAGTACTTC. This codes for CASSSRQGSYEQYF.

The chain recombines TRBV25-1 with TRBJ1-1; no clear D. The CDR3 has 15 amino acids. Deletions cut 8 bases from V and 1 base from J, with 17 bases between. Looked up from germline, CDR1 is MGHDK and CDR2 is SYGVNS. The CDR3 sequence is CASGGPADTNTEAFF. CDR3 bases: TGTGCCAGCGGTGGTCCCGCCGACACGAACACTGAAGCTTTCTTT.

The chain joins TRBV2 to TRBJ2-5; 9 nucleotides line up with TRBD2. The ends lost 7 bases at V and 4 bases at J; junction bases unmatched: 13. The germline CDR1 and CDR2 sequences are SNHLY and FYNNEI. This CDR3 has 16 amino acids. CDR3 loop: CASNRMASGVGETQYF. CDR3 DNA sequence: TGTGCCAGCAATCGGATGGCTAGCGGGGTAGGAGAGACCCAGTACTTC.

The chain links TRBV11-3 to TRBJ2-1, with 8 bases matching TRBD1. CDR3 length equals 14 residues. The germline CDR1 and CDR2 sequences are SGHNT and YENEEA. J gave up 9 bases and V 5 bases, and 9 bases lay outside the gene matches. The CDR3 nucleotides read TGTGCCAGCAGCAACCGGGACAGGCAGGCTGAGCAGTTCTTC. Translating it yields CASSNRDRQAEQFF.

In this sample, this clone turned up once. In DNA, the CDR3 is TGTGCTAGTGGGGCTGCCGGGGGACAGGGCACCCCCCAGTACTTC. This encodes CASGAAGGQGTPQYF. The chain joins TRBV12-5 to TRBJ2-5; TRBD1 agrees at 9 bases. The V segment lost 6 bases and the J segment 9 bases; nucleotides outside the gene matches: 14. There are 15 residues in the CDR3. Germline CDR1 reads LGHNT; CDR2 reads FRNRAP.

This clone was detected once. V gene TRBV27 combines with J gene TRBJ2-7; 7 bases line up with TRBD1. The V gene end was trimmed by 6 bases and the J gene end by 0 bases; junction bases not matched to a gene: 8. The CDR3 contains 15 residues. Per germline, CDR1 MNHEY and CDR2 SMNVEV (reference sequence). The CDR3 sequence: CASSKSRDSSYEQYF. The CDR3 bases are TGTGCCAGCAGCAAAAGCCGGGACAGCTCCTACGAGCAGTACTTC.

This clone was recorded once. V is TRBV6-2 or TRBV6-3 and J is TRBJ2-1; D may be TRBD2 (6 bases). Germline loops: CDR1 MNHEY, CDR2 SVGEGT. This CDR3 spans 15 amino acids. The V end was cut by 5 bases, the J end by 4 bases, with 15 bases between. CDR3 DNA: TGTGCCAGCAGTATCAACGGGGGACGATACAATGAGCAGTTCTTC. It yields the protein CASSINGGRYNEQFF.

V and J are TRBV2 and TRBJ2-5; 8 nucleotides agree with TRBD2. Trimming cost V 7 bases and J 5 bases; bases outside gene matches: 12. The germline V gene has CDR1 SNHLY and CDR2 FYNNEI. This CDR3 is 15 amino acids long. This chain's CDR3 is CASTLTGTRTETQYF. CDR3 nucleotide sequence: TGTGCCAGCACTTTGACCGGGACTAGAACGGAGACCCAGTACTTC. The full variable domain, with the rest looked up from reference TRBV2 and TRBJ2-5, is EPEVTQTPSHQVTQMGQEVILRCVPISNHLYFYWYRQILGQKVEFLVSFYNNEISEKSEIFDDQFSVERPDGSNFTLKIRSTKLEDSAMYFCASTLTGTRTETQYFGPGTRLLVL.

This clone was observed a single time. The rearrangement joins TRBV5-1 to TRBJ1-4, with TRBD1 matching 7 bases. V lost 0 bases, J lost 8 bases, and 7 bases stayed unmatched. The germline V gene encodes CDR1 SGHRS and CDR2 YFSETQ. There are 15 residues in the CDR3. CDR3 region: CASSLGGTAREKLFF. The CDR3 DNA sequence: TGCGCCAGCAGCTTGGGCGGGACAGCGAGAGAAAAACTGTTTTTT.

The V and J genes are TRBV10-3 and TRBJ2-3; D gene ambiguous. The CDR3 has 11 residues. Germline CDR1 is ENHRY and CDR2 is SYGVKD. The V end lost 9 bases, the J end lost 0 bases, and 4 bases lay between the germline ends. As DNA, the CDR3 is TGTGCCATATCAAGCACAGATACGCAGTATTTT. This gives the protein CAISSTDTQYF.

The chain couples TRBV19 to TRBJ2-5, with 9 bases lining up with TRBD2. CDR1 and CDR2 (germline): LNHDA, SQIVND (reference sequence). The J segment lost 5 bases and the V segment lost 7 bases, leaving 11 bases of the junction unmatched. CDR3 size: 15 residues. The CDR3 is CASTSGQRGDETQYF. The CDR3 nucleotides are TGTGCCAGTACCTCGGGGCAGCGGGGGGACGAGACCCAGTACTTC.

The chain is built from TRBV19 and TRBJ1-2, with 11 bases identical to TRBD1. Germline V gene sequence: CDR1 LNHDA, CDR2 SQIVND (reference sequence). This CDR3 has 14 amino acids. V lost 8 bases, J lost 4 bases, and 6 bases stayed unmatched. The CDR3 nucleotides read TGTGCCAGTCGGGACAGGGGGTCTACCTATGGCTACACCTTC. Its translation is CASRDRGSTYGYTF.

The sample holds one count of this clone. This rearrangement joins TRBV19 to TRBJ2-6, with D hard to call. Trimming removed 3 bases from V and 2 bases from J, with 8 bases in between. The CDR3 contains 15 residues. Germline V gives CDR1 LNHDA, CDR2 SQIVND (reference sequence). Here the CDR3 DNA reads TGTGCCAGTAGTATCCGCGCTACTGGGGCCAACGTCCTGACTTTC. This gives the protein CASSIRATGANVLTF. Full variable domain (missing parts from reference TRBV19 and TRBJ2-6): DGGITQSPKYLFRKEGQNVTLSCEQNLNHDAMYWYRQDPGQGLRLIYYSQIVNDFQKGDIAEGYSVSREKKESFPLTVTSAQKNPTAFYLCASSIRATGANVLTFGAGSRLTVL.

The V call is TRBV12-3 or TRBV12-4, the J call TRBJ2-7; the match to TRBD2 covers 7 bases. J was trimmed by 7 bases and V by 5 bases; bases with no gene match: 8. This CDR3 region has 13 residues. CDR3 coding DNA: TGTGCCAGCAGTGCCCGACTGGGGGGGGAGCAGTACTTC. This codes for CASSARLGGEQYF.

This CDR3 is CASSQHFIQSTEAFF. The DNA for the CDR3 is TGTGCCAGCAGCCAACATTTTATACAGTCGACTGAAGCTTTCTTT. V and J are TRBV14 and TRBJ1-1; D is ambiguous. The ends were cut back, 2 bases at V and 5 bases at J, with 15 bases in the middle. The CDR3 runs 15 residues. Germline values: CDR1 SGHDN, CDR2 FVKESK.

V and J are TRBV28 and TRBJ2-7, with TRBD2 as a possible D gene (5 bases). Germline loops: CDR1 MDHEN, CDR2 SYDVKM. V lost 5 bases to trimming and J lost 2 bases, with 13 bases between them. The CDR3 runs 14 residues. CDR3 bases: TGTGCCAGCAGTCGCCACTGGGGAGCCTACGAGCAGTACTTC. This gives the protein CASSRHWGAYEQYF.

Here the CDR3 DNA reads TGTGCCAGCAGCTCCTCGAGGCTTTGGACAGAGAACACCGGGGAGCTGTTTTTT. Amino acid sequence: CASSSSRLWTENTGELFF. The rearrangement links TRBV7-2 to TRBJ2-2; a weak D match, TRBD1 (6 bases). The CDR3 has 18 amino acids. V was trimmed by 4 bases and J by 1 base, leaving 19 bases between them. Germline lookup yields CDR1 SGHTA and CDR2 FQGNSA.

The genes are TRBV6-5 and TRBJ2-7; D gene ambiguous. Trimming removed 0 bases at V and 0 bases at J, with 6 bases between. Per the germline V gene, CDR1 is MNHEY and CDR2 is SVGAGI. The CDR3 is 14 residues long. The CDR3 reads CASSYSTASYEQYF. As DNA, the CDR3 is TGTGCCAGCAGTTACTCTACTGCCTCCTACGAGCAGTACTTC.

The chain joins TRBV5-1 to TRBJ1-1; 9 nucleotides line up with TRBD1. The CDR3 is 13 residues long. Losses at the gene ends were 4 bases for V and 3 bases for J; bases not matched to a gene: 1. The germline gives CDR1 SGHRS, CDR2 YFSETQ. The CDR3 DNA sequence: TGCGCCAGCAGCGGACAGGGGCACACTGAAGCTTTCTTT. It specifies CASSGQGHTEAFF.

The V gene is TRBV3-1 (or the pseudogene TRBV3-2), the J gene TRBJ2-3; TRBD2 matches at 11 bases. J was trimmed by 5 bases and V by 0 bases; bases with no gene match: 7. CDR3 length: 17 amino acids. Germline-derived CDR1 and CDR2 are LGHDT and YNNKEL (reference sequence). In DNA form, the CDR3 reads TGTGCCAGCAGCCAAGATCCCCTAGCGGGAGGCAGAGATACGCAGTATTTT. Its translation is CASSQDPLAGGRDTQYF.

The V and J genes are TRBV7-2 and TRBJ2-1, with 13 bases matching TRBD2. The CDR3 has 16 amino acids. V was pared by 1 base and J by 7 bases, with 4 bases of the junction left unmatched. CDR1 is SGHTA and CDR2 is FQGNSA in the germline V gene. For the CDR3, the DNA is TGTGCCAGCAGCTTAGGGGGGACTAGCGGGATGAATGAGCAGTTCTTC. Its translation: CASSLGGTSGMNEQFF.